Following are 5 T cell receptor beta chains from one sample sequenced in a study of blood T cell repertoires in COVID-19 (dated by TCRdb to the early 2020s). The library was prepared using the immunoSEQ multiplex PCR assay. TCRdb's version of the immuneACCESS table is confined to in-frame rearrangements and falls short of the full clone set. An unresolved V gene accounts for under half of the shortfall where checked; the remainder is of unknown origin. The sample includes hundreds of thousands of clones, with 70% to 90% observed a single time. The top ten constitute roughly 1.9% of the sample. Sequencing was carried out using PBMCs or T cells enriched from blood (not recorded which). These receptors originate from a woman aged 18-35 years with acute COVID-19.

The CDR3 sequence is CASSLVGRGFSRNTIYF. The CDR3 DNA reads as TGTGCCAGCAGCTTGGTCGGGCGGGGTTTTTCCAGAAACACCATATATTTT. This sequence joins TRBV5-4 and TRBJ1-3; D gene ambiguous. This CDR3 region has 17 residues. The V gene lost 0 bases and the J gene lost 5 bases, with 18 bases spanning the gap. Germline assignment: CDR1 SGHNT and CDR2 YYREEE (reference sequence). The whole variable domain, remainder taken from reference TRBV5-4 and TRBJ1-3, is ETGVTQSPTHLIKTRGQQVTLRCSSQSGHNTVSWYQQALGQGPQFIFQYYREEENGRGNFPPRFSGLQFPNYSSELNVNALELDDSALYLCASSLVGRGFSRNTIYFGEGSWLTVV.

In its sample, this clone was seen once. The chain recombines TRBV9 with TRBJ2-1, with TRBD1 as a possible D gene (6 bases). Trimming stripped 6 bases from V and 0 bases from J, with 13 bases between. Germline CDR1 SGDLS, CDR2 YYNGEE. The CDR3 extends over 15 amino acids. This chain's CDR3 is CASTQGQSSYNEQFF. In DNA, the CDR3 is TGTGCCAGCACCCAAGGACAGAGCTCCTACAATGAGCAGTTCTTC.

This sequence joins TRBV6-4 and TRBJ1-2; 9 positions match TRBD1. Losses at the gene ends were 3 bases for V and 4 bases for J; bases not matched to a gene: 12. This CDR3 has 17 residues. CDR1 and CDR2 from the germline V gene are MRHNA and SNTAGT. The CDR3 reads CASSETGTGRSRYGYTF. The DNA of the CDR3 is TGTGCCAGCAGTGAAACCGGGACAGGGAGGTCCCGCTATGGCTACACCTTC.

This sequence joins TRBV9 and TRBJ2-2, with D maybe TRBD1 (6 bases). Trimming took off 1 base at V and 6 bases at J, with 7 bases between the two ends. The CDR3 has 13 amino acids. Germline V gene lookup returns CDR1 SGDLS and CDR2 YYNGEE. The CDR3, as DNA: TGTGCCAGCAGCGTATCAGGGGCCGGGGAGCTGTTTTTT. It yields the protein CASSVSGAGELFF.

The chain joins TRBV19 to TRBJ2-1; 7 nucleotides agree with TRBD2. This CDR3 comprises 14 residues. The V and J ends lost 8 bases and 4 bases, in that order; junction bases with no gene match: 8. Germline values: CDR1 LNHDA, CDR2 SQIVND (reference sequence). The CDR3 spells CASARGGSYNEQFF. The DNA of the CDR3 is TGTGCCAGTGCGAGGGGCGGGAGTTACAATGAGCAGTTCTTC.